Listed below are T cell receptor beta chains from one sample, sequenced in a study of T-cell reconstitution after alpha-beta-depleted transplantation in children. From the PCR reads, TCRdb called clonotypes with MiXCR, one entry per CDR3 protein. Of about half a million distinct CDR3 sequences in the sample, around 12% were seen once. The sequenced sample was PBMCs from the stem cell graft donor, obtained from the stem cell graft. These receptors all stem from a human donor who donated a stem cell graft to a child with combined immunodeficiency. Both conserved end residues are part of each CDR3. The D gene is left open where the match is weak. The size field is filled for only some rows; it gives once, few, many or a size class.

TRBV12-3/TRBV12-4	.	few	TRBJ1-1	CASSLGIQTNTEAFF	TGTGCCAGCAGTTTGGGGATACAGACGAACACTGAAGCTTTCTTT
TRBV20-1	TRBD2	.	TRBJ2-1	CSARDMSGGSSYNEQFF	TGCAGTGCTAGAGATATGAGCGGGGGAAGCTCCTACAATGAGCAGTTCTTC
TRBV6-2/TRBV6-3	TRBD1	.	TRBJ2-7	CASSQTGEVYEQYF	TGTGCCAGCAGTCAGACAGGGGAGGTCTACGAGCAGTACTTC
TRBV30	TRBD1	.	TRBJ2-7	CAWNGDRGYEQYF	TGTGCCTGGAATGGGGACAGGGGCTACGAGCAGTACTTC
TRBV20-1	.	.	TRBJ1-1	CSARLSTRNTEAFF	TGCAGTGCCCGCCTATCAACGAGGAACACTGAAGCTTTCTTT
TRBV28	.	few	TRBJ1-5	CASRSDRNQPQHF	TGTGCCAGCAGATCCGACAGGAATCAGCCCCAGCATTTT
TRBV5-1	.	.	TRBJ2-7	CASSLGWGDEDEQYF	TGCGCCAGCAGCTTGGGCTGGGGCGACGAGGACGAGCAGTACTTC
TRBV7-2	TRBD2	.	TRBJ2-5	CASQWAGGPRETQYF	TGTGCCAGCCAGTGGGCGGGAGGGCCGCGAGAGACCCAGTACTTC
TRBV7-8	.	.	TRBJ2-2	CASSLDTTAPGELFF	TGTGCCAGCAGCTTAGATACGACAGCACCGGGGGAGCTGTTTTTT
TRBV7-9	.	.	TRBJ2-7	CASSLGTTVYEQYF	TGTGCCAGCAGCTTGGGGACGACCGTATACGAGCAGTACTTC
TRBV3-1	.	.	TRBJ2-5	CASSQDRGKETQYF	TGTGCCAGCAGCCAAGATAGAGGGAAGGAGACCCAGTACTTC
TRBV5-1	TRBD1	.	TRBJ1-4	CASSFTGTGDEKLFF	TGCGCCAGCAGCTTCACCGGGACAGGGGACGAAAAACTGTTTTTT
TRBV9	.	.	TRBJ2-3	CASSVGLATSTDTQYF	TGTGCCAGCAGCGTAGGCCTAGCGACTAGCACAGATACGCAGTATTTT
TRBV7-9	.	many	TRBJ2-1	CASSRLGDSYNEQFF	TGTGCCAGCAGCCGGTTAGGGGACTCCTACAATGAGCAGTTCTTC
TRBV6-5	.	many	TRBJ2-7	CASSYRRLGEQYF	TGTGCCAGCAGTTACCGAAGGCTGGGCGAGCAGTACTTC
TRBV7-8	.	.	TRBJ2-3	CASSPLARPTDTQYF	TGTGCCAGCAGCCCACTAGCACGACCCACAGATACGCAGTATTTT
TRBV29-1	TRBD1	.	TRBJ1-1	CSAVTGSVEAFF	TGCAGCGCCGTGACAGGGAGTGTTGAAGCTTTCTTT
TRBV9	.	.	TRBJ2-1	CASSHPGPGQFF	TGTGCCAGCAGCCATCCCGGGCCGGGGCAGTTCTTC
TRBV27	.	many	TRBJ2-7	CASGLGALGVNEQYF	TGTGCCAGCGGTCTGGGGGCCCTGGGGGTTAATGAGCAGTACTTC
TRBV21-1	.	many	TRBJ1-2	CASSKPDPALNRGGRRGYTF	TGTGCCAGCAGCAAGCCAGATCCGGCCCTAAACAGGGGAGGGAGAAGAGGCTACACCTTC
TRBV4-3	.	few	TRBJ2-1	CASSHSGHGEQFF	TGCGCCAGCAGCCACTCCGGACACGGTGAGCAGTTCTTC
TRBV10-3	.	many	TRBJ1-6	CAISDTGSRGSPLHF	TGTGCCATCAGTGACACAGGGAGTAGGGGTTCACCCCTCCACTTT
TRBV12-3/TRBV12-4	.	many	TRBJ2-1	CASTPDTSSYNEQFF	TGTGCCAGCACCCCCGACACTAGCTCCTACAATGAGCAGTTCTTC
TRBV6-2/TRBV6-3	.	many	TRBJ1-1	CASSYAPAREGDVRNTEAFF	TGTGCCAGCAGTTACGCCCCTGCCAGGGAAGGGGATGTGAGGAACACTGAAGCTTTCTTT
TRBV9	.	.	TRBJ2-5	CASSEQGNFAETQYF	TGTGCCAGCAGCGAACAAGGGAATTTCGCAGAGACCCAGTACTTC
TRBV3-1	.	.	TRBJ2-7	CASSQVIGGSYEQYF	TGTGCCAGCAGCCAAGTAATTGGCGGCTCCTACGAGCAGTACTTC
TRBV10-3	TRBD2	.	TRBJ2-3	CAISLAGRTDTQYF	TGTGCCATCAGTTTAGCGGGGCGGACAGATACGCAGTATTTT
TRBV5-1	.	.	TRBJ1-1	CASSLATGIGTEAFF	TGCGCCAGCAGCTTAGCGACAGGTATCGGCACTGAAGCTTTCTTT
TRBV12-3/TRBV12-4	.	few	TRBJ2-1	CASRGQSRYEQFF	TGTGCCAGCAGGGGTCAATCGAGGTATGAGCAGTTCTTC
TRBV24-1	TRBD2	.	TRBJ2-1	CATSDGLAGRNNEQFF	TGTGCCACCAGTGATGGACTAGCGGGAAGGAACAATGAGCAGTTCTTC
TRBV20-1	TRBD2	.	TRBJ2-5	CSATVAGGETQYF	TGCAGTGCTACCGTAGCGGGAGGTGAGACCCAGTACTTC
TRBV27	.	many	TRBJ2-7	CASSLGPGVSKQYF	TGTGCCAGCAGTTTGGGGCCAGGGGTATCAAAGCAGTACTTC
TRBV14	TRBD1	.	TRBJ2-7	CASSRGAGGVYEQYF	TGTGCCAGCAGTCGAGGTGCAGGGGGCGTCTACGAGCAGTACTTC
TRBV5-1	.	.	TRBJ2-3	CASSHYPGDTQYF	TGCGCCAGCAGTCATTACCCCGGGGATACGCAGTATTTT
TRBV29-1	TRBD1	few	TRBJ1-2	CSVADTGADYGYTF	TGCAGCGTTGCGGATACAGGGGCCGACTATGGCTACACCTTC
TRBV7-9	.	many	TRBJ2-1	CASSFSLEDNEQFF	TGTGCCAGCAGCTTTAGCCTCGAGGACAATGAGCAGTTCTTC
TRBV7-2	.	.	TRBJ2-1	CASSLFPYEQFF	TGTGCCAGCAGCTTATTCCCATATGAGCAGTTCTTC
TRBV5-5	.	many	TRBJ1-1	CASSLGGLGAFF	TGTGCCAGCAGCCTAGGGGGTCTAGGAGCTTTCTTT
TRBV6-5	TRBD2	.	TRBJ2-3	CASKLAGGTQYF	TGTGCCAGCAAGCTAGCGGGGGGTACGCAGTATTTT
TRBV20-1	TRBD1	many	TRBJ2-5	CSAWDRDKAQETQYF	TGCAGTGCCTGGGACAGGGATAAGGCCCAAGAGACCCAGTACTTC
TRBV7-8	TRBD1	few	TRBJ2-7	CASSLVPTGFRSYEQYF	TGTGCCAGCAGCTTAGTTCCGACAGGGTTCCGCTCCTACGAGCAGTACTTC
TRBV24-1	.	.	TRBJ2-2	CATSDLHGEANTGELFF	TGTGCCACCAGTGATTTGCACGGCGAAGCGAACACCGGGGAGCTGTTTTTT
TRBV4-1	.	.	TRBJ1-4	CASSHDDTIGATNEKLFF	TGCGCCAGCAGCCACGATGACACCATAGGGGCAACTAATGAAAAACTGTTTTTT
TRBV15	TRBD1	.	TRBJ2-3	CATSRGQGRSGRTDTQYF	TGTGCCACCAGCAGAGGACAGGGAAGGAGTGGACGCACAGATACGCAGTATTTT
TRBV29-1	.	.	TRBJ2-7	CSVASRDGNEQYF	TGCAGCGTTGCCTCCAGGGATGGGAACGAGCAGTACTTC
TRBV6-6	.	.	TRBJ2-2	CASTLTSAGELFF	TGTGCCAGCACCCTGACTAGTGCCGGGGAGCTGTTTTTT
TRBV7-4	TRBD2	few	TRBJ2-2	CASSLDYLAENTGELFF	TGTGCCAGCAGCTTAGACTATCTAGCGGAGAACACCGGGGAGCTGTTTTTT
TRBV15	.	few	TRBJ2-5	CATSSQGGASETQYF	TGTGCCACCAGCAGCCAGGGGGGGGCCAGCGAGACCCAGTACTTC
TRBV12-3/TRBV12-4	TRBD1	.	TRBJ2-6	CAISSLETGGLSGANVLTF	TGTGCCATCAGTTCCCTCGAGACAGGGGGTCTTTCCGGGGCCAACGTCCTGACTTTC
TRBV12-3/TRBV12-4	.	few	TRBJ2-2	CASSPMRGLGAVAGELFF	TGTGCCAGCAGCCCTATGCGCGGCTTGGGGGCCGTAGCCGGGGAGCTGTTTTTT
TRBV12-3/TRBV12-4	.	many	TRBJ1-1	CASSLAESNTEAFF	TGTGCCAGCAGTTTAGCAGAAAGTAACACTGAAGCTTTCTTT
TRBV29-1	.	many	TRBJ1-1	CSVELRKGWPTEAFF	TGCAGCGTTGAGCTACGTAAGGGGTGGCCGACTGAAGCTTTCTTT
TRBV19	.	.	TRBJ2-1	CASSITVGSPGNEQFF	TGTGCCAGTAGTATTACGGTTGGGTCCCCTGGGAATGAGCAGTTCTTC
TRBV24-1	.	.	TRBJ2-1	CATSDPRAGMGSYNEQFF	TGTGCCACCAGTGATCCCCGCGCAGGGATGGGCTCCTACAATGAGCAGTTCTTC
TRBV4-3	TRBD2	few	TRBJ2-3	CASSQDELAGGSTDTQYF	TGCGCCAGCAGCCAAGATGAGCTAGCGGGGGGGAGCACAGATACGCAGTATTTT
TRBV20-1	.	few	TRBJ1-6	CSASSSYNSPLHF	TGCAGTGCTAGTTCCTCCTATAATTCACCCCTCCACTTT
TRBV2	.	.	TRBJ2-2	CASSDTGEDTGELFF	TGTGCCAGCAGTGATACGGGAGAGGACACCGGGGAGCTGTTTTTT
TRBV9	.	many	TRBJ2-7	CASSVAEGRQYF	TGTGCCAGCAGCGTGGCGGAGGGGCGGCAGTACTTC
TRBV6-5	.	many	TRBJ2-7	CASSYGQGGNEQYF	TGTGCCAGCAGTTACGGGCAGGGTGGCAACGAGCAGTACTTC
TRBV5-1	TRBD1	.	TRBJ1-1	CASSLGTGGSKAEAFF	TGCGCCAGCAGCTTAGGAACAGGGGGGAGTAAGGCTGAAGCTTTCTTT